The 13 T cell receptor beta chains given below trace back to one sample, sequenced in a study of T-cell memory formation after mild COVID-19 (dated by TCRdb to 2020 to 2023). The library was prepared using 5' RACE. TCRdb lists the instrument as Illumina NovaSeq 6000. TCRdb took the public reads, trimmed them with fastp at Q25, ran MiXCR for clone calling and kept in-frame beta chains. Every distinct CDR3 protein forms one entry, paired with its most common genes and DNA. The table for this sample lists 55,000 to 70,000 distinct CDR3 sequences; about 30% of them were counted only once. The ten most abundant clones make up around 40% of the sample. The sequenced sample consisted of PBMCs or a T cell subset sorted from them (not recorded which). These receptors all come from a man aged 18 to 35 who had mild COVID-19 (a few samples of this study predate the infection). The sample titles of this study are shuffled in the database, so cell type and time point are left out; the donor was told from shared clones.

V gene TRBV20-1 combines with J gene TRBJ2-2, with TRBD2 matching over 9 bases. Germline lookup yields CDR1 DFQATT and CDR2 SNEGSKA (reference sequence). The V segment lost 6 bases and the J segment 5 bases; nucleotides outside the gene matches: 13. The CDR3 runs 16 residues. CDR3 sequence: CSAVPDSSGGTGELFF. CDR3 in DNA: TGCAGTGCAGTCCCTGATTCCAGCGGGGGGACCGGGGAGCTGTTTTTT.

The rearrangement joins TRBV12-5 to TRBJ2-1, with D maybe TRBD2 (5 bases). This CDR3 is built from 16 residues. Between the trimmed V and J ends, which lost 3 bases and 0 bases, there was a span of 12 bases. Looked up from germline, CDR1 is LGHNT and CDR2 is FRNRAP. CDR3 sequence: CASGFYPEGSYNEQFF. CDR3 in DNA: TGTGCTAGTGGTTTTTATCCTGAGGGCTCCTACAATGAGCAGTTCTTC.

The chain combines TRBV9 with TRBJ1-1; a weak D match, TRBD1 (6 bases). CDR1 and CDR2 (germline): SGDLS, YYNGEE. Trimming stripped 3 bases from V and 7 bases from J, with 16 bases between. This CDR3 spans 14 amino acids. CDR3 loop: CASSASAGAGEAFF. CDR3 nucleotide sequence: TGTGCCAGCAGCGCCTCGGCGGGGGCTGGTGAAGCTTTCTTT.

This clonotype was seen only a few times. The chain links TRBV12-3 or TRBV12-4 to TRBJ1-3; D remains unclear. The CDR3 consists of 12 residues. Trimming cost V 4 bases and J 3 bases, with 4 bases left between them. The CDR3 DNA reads TGTGCCAGCAGTTCTCGTGGAAACACCATATATTTT. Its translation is CASSSRGNTIYF.

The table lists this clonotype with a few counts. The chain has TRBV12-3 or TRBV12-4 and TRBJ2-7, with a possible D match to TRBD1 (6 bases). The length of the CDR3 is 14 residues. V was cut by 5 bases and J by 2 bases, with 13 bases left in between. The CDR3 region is CASSTDRLPYEQYF. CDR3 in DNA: TGTGCCAGCAGTACGGACAGACTCCCCTACGAGCAGTACTTC.

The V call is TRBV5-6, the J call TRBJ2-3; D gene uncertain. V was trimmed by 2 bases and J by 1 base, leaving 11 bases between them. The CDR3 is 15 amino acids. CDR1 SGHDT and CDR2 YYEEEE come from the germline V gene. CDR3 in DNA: TGTGCCAGCAGCTTTCCCCCTACGGGCACAGATACGCAGTATTTT. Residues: CASSFPPTGTDTQYF. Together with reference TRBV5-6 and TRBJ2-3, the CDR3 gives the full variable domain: DAGVTQSPTHLIKTRGQQVTLRCSPKSGHDTVSWYQQALGQGPQFIFQYYEEEERQRGNFPDRFSGHQFPNYSSELNVNALLLGDSALYLCASSFPPTGTDTQYFGPGTRLTVL.

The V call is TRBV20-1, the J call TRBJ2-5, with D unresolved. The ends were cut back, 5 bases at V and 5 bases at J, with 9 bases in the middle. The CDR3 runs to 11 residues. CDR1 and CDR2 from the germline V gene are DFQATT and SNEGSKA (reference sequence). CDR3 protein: CSASDRETQYF. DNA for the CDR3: TGCAGTGCTTCCGACCGGGAGACCCAGTACTTC.

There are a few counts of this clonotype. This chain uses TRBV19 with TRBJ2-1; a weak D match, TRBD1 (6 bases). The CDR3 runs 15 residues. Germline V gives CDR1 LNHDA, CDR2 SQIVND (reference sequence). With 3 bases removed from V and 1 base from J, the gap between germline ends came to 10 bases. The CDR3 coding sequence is TGTGCCAGTAGTATTTTCACAGGGTCCTACAATGAGCAGTTCTTC. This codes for CASSIFTGSYNEQFF.

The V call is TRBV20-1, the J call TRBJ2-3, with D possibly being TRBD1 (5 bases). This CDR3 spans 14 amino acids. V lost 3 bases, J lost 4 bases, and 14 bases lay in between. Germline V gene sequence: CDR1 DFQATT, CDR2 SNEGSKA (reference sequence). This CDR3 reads CSASSEGASDTQYF. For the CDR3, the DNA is TGCAGTGCTAGCTCCGAAGGGGCTTCAGATACGCAGTATTTT.

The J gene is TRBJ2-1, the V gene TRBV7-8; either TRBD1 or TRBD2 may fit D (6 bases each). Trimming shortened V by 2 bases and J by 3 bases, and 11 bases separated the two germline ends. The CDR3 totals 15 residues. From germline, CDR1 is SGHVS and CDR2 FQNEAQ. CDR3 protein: CASSLWGAIYNEQFF. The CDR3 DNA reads TGTGCCAGCAGCTTATGGGGGGCAATCTACAATGAGCAGTTCTTC.

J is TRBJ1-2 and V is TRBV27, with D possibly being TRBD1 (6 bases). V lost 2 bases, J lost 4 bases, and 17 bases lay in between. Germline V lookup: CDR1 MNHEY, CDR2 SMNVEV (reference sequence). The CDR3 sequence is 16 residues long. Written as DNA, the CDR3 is TGTGCCAGCAGTTTAAGGGGGAGCGGTCGTGCCTATGGCTACACCTTC. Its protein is CASSLRGSGRAYGYTF.

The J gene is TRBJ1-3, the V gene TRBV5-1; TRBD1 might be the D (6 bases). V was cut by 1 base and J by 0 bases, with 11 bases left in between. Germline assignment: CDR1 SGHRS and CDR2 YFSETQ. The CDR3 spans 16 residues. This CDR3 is CASSLYTGLSGNTIYF. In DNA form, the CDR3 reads TGCGCCAGCAGCTTGTATACAGGGCTCTCTGGAAACACCATATATTTT.

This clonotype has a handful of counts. CDR3 sequence (DNA): TGCGCCAGCAGCCAAGCCAAGACCGGGGAGCTGTTTTTT. The encoded protein is CASSQAKTGELFF. The chain employs TRBV4-1 and TRBJ2-2, with no clear D. This CDR3 has 13 residues. Germline V gene data show CDR1 as MGHRA and CDR2 as YSYEKL. V was shortened by 1 base and J by 5 bases, with 5 bases between the two germline ends.